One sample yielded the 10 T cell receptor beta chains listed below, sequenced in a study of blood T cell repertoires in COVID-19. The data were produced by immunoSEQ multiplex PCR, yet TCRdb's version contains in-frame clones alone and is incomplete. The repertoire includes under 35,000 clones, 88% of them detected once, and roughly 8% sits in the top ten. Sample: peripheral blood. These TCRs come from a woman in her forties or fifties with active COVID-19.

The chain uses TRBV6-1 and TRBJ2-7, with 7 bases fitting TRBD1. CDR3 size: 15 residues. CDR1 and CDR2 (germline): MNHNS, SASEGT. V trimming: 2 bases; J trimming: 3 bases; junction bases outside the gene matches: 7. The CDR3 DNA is TGTGCCAGCAGTGAACAGCCGAACAGGGGCTACGAGCAGTACTTC. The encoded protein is CASSEQPNRGYEQYF.

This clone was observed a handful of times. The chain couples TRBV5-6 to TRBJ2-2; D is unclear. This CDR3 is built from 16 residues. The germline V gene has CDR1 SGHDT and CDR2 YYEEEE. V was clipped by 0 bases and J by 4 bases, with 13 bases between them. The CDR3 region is CASSLVEAIGTGELFF. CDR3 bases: TGTGCCAGCAGCTTGGTGGAAGCGATCGGCACCGGGGAGCTGTTTTTT. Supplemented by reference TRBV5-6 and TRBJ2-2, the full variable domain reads DAGVTQSPTHLIKTRGQQVTLRCSPKSGHDTVSWYQQALGQGPQFIFQYYEEEERQRGNFPDRFSGHQFPNYSSELNVNALLLGDSALYLCASSLVEAIGTGELFFGEGSRLTVL.

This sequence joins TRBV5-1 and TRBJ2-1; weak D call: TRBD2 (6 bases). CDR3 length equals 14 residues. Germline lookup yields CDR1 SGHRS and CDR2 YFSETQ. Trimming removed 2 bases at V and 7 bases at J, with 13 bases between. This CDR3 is CASSFPAGRNEQFF. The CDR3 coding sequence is TGCGCCAGCAGCTTTCCGGCGGGGAGGAATGAGCAGTTCTTC.

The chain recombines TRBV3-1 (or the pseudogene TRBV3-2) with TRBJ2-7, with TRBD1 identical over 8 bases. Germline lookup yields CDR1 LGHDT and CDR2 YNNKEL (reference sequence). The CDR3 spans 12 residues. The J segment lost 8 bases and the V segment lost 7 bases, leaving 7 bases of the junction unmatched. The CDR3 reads CASMDTGGKQYF. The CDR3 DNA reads TGTGCCAGCATGGACACAGGGGGAAAGCAGTACTTC.

CDR3 region: CASSLVTPSGETQYF. In DNA, the CDR3 is TGTGCCAGCAGCTTGGTGACCCCTTCGGGAGAGACCCAGTACTTC. The V gene is TRBV5-4, the J gene TRBJ2-5; D gene unclear. The CDR3 sequence is 15 residues long. CDR1 SGHNT and CDR2 YYREEE come from the germline V gene (reference sequence). V was trimmed by 0 bases and J by 4 bases, leaving 13 bases between them.

DNA of the CDR3: TGTGCCAGCAGGCCACAGGGATACTACAATGAGCAGTTCTTC. It is translated as CASRPQGYYNEQFF. The chain combines TRBV2 with TRBJ2-1; D might be TRBD1 (6 bases). V lost 6 bases and J 3 bases, leaving 12 bases between the germline ends. The CDR3 consists of 14 residues. Per germline, CDR1 SNHLY and CDR2 FYNNEI.

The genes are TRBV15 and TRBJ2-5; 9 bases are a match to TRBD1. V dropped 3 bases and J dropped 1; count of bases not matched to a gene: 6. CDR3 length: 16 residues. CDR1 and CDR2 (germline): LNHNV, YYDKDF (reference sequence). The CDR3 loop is CATSSPLQGAQETQYF. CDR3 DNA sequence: TGTGCCACCAGCAGCCCCCTACAGGGGGCCCAAGAGACCCAGTACTTC. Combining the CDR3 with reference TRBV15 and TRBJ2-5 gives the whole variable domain DAMVIQNPRYQVTQFGKPVTLSCSQTLNHNVMYWYQQKSSQAPKLLFHYYDKDFNNEADTPDNFQSRRPNTSFCFLDIRSPGLGDTAMYLCATSSPLQGAQETQYFGPGTRLLVL.

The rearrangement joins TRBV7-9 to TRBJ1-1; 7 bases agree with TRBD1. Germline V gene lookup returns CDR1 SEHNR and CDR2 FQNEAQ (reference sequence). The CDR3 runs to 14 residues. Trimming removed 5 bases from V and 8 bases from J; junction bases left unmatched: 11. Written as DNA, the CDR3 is TGTGCCAGCAGCCGACAGGGCGGGATCGGGGAAGCTTTCTTT. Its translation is CASSRQGGIGEAFF.

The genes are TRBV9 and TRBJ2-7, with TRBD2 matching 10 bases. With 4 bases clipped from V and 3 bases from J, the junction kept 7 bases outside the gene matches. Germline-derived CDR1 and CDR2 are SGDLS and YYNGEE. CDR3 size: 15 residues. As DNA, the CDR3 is TGTGCCAGCAGCACCTTCGGGACTAGCGACTACGAGCAGTACTTC. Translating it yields CASSTFGTSDYEQYF.

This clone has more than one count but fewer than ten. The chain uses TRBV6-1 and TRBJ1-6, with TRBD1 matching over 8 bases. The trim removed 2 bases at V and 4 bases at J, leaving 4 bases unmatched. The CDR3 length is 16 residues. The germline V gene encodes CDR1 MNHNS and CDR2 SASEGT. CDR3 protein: CASSEQGADYNSPLHF. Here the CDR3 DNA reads TGTGCCAGCAGTGAACAGGGGGCAGATTATAATTCACCCCTCCACTTT.